A single sample gave rise to the 31 T cell receptor beta chains below, sequenced in a study of T-cell memory formation after mild COVID-19 (dated by TCRdb to about 2021). The library was produced with 5' RACE. The instrument was an Illumina NovaSeq 6000. Using fastp trimming at Q25 and MiXCR clonotype assembly, TCRdb reanalyzed the public sequencing data and kept in-frame beta chains. All rows with the same CDR3 protein become a single entry with the most common DNA and genes. In all, the sample holds 300,000 to 400,000 distinct CDR3 sequences, and around 15% of those were seen once. Approximately 20% of the sample comes from the top ten. Sample: PBMCs or a T cell subset sorted from them (not recorded which). The origin of the receptors is a man younger than 30 who had mild COVID-19 (a few samples of this study predate the infection). The sample titles of this study are shuffled in the database, so cell type and time point are left out; the donor was told from shared clones.

This clonotype has just a few counts. The rearrangement links TRBV5-4 to TRBJ2-3, with 7 bases aligning to TRBD1. The germline V gene has CDR1 SGHNT and CDR2 YYREEE (reference sequence). Germline trimming cut 4 bases from V and 0 bases from J; bases unmatched to any gene: 8. This CDR3 spans 16 amino acids. The CDR3 is CASSRPGQRSTDTQYF. The CDR3 DNA reads as TGTGCCAGCAGCCGGCCGGGACAGCGGAGCACAGATACGCAGTATTTT.

The V call is TRBV29-1, the J call TRBJ2-7, with 8 bases matching TRBD1. There are 14 residues in the CDR3. Germline lookup yields CDR1 SQVTM and CDR2 ANQGSEA. V lost 4 bases and J lost 2; bases outside the gene matches: 7. The CDR3 nucleotides read TGCAGCGTTGGTGGGACAGGCGGACCCTACGAGCAGTACTTC. Translation gives CSVGGTGGPYEQYF.

This clonotype was observed a few times. This chain links TRBV19 with TRBJ2-1; perhaps TRBD1 as D (6 bases). Germline CDR1 reads LNHDA; CDR2 reads SQIVND (reference sequence). The CDR3 spans 15 residues. V shed 2 bases and J shed 6 bases, with 14 bases lying between them. The CDR3 region is CASSIRRTDPNEQFF. In DNA form, the CDR3 reads TGTGCCAGTAGTATAAGGAGGACAGACCCCAATGAGCAGTTCTTC.

This clonotype was observed a few times. The CDR3 sequence: CASSERDSEDTQYF. CDR3 coding DNA: TGTGCCAGCAGTGAACGGGACTCCGAAGATACGCAGTATTTT. The chain carries TRBV6-1 and TRBJ2-3, with D perhaps TRBD2 (6 bases). The CDR3 has 14 residues. Germline loops: CDR1 MNHNS, CDR2 SASEGT. V was shortened by 2 bases and J by 5 bases, with 11 bases between the two germline ends.

The chain combines TRBV6-6 with TRBJ2-7, with D possibly being TRBD1 (6 bases). CDR3 length: 14 residues. V was pared by 11 bases and J by 2 bases, with 19 bases between. Germline assignment: CDR1 MNHNY and CDR2 SVGAGI (reference sequence). CDR3 in amino acids: CAVRTRDTPYEQYV. The CDR3, as DNA: TGTGCCGTCCGAACCCGGGACACCCCCTACGAGCAGTACGTC.

The V and J genes are TRBV11-2 and TRBJ1-2, with TRBD1 identical over 9 bases. CDR3 length equals 17 residues. Losses at the gene ends were 4 bases for V and 6 bases for J; bases not matched to a gene: 15. CDR1 and CDR2 from the germline V gene are SGHAT and FQNNGV. CDR3 sequence: CASSSVRDREYRHGYTF. DNA of the CDR3: TGTGCCAGCAGCTCCGTCCGGGACAGGGAGTACAGGCATGGCTACACCTTC.

This clonotype was counted only a few times. V usage is TRBV7-9 and J usage is TRBJ2-1; a weak D match, TRBD1 (5 bases). Looked up from germline, CDR1 is SEHNR and CDR2 is FQNEAQ (reference sequence). Trimming took off 5 bases at V and 5 bases at J, with 16 bases between the two ends. There are 15 residues in the CDR3. DNA for the CDR3: TGTGCCAGCAGCCAGGCATCAGGGTACGACAATGAGCAGTTCTTC. This encodes CASSQASGYDNEQFF.

In its sample, this clonotype was seen a few times. V is TRBV12-3 or TRBV12-4 and J is TRBJ2-4; the match to TRBD1 covers 7 bases. J lost 7 bases, V lost 1 base, and 4 bases had no gene match. The CDR3 consists of 14 residues. CDR3 loop: CASSLGDSMNIQYF. CDR3 sequence (DNA): TGTGCCAGCAGTTTAGGGGACAGTATGAACATTCAGTACTTC.

At least ten counts were recorded for this clonotype. This chain uses TRBV12-3 or TRBV12-4 with TRBJ2-1, with 7 bases lining up with TRBD1. After removal of 6 bases from V and 2 bases from J, the junction contained 7 bases not matched to a gene. CDR3 length: 15 residues. As DNA, the CDR3 is TGTGCCAGCAGGAGGGGGCCTAGGACCTACAATGAGCAGTTCTTC. Translation gives CASRRGPRTYNEQFF.

This clonotype came up many times. The chain's CDR3 is CSARGGKSSYEQYV. The DNA of the CDR3 is TGCAGTGCTAGGGGAGGAAAGAGCTCCTACGAGCAGTACGTC. The chain carries TRBV20-1 and TRBJ2-7; possible D gene TRBD2, 6 bases. V was pared by 3 bases and J by 0 bases, with 12 bases between. Germline V lookup: CDR1 DFQATT, CDR2 SNEGSKA (reference sequence). This CDR3 spans 14 amino acids.

This clonotype has just a few counts. J is TRBJ2-5 and V is TRBV6-2 or TRBV6-3, with D unclear. The CDR3 loop spans 12 amino acids. V was trimmed by 3 bases and J by 3 bases, leaving 5 bases between them. The germline gives CDR1 MNHEY, CDR2 SVGEGT. CDR3 in DNA: TGTGCCAGCAGTTATGCAGAAGAGACCCAGTACTTC. Protein: CASSYAEETQYF.

The chain links TRBV4-1 to TRBJ2-7; no reliable D call. With 3 bases removed from V and 3 bases from J, the gap between germline ends came to 9 bases. Per the germline V gene, CDR1 is MGHRA and CDR2 is YSYEKL. The CDR3 runs 13 residues. CDR3 sequence (DNA): TGCGCCAGCAGCCAGGAGCCTAGCTACGAGCAGTACGTC. Residues: CASSQEPSYEQYV.

The rearrangement uses TRBV19 and TRBJ2-7, with 8 nucleotides matching TRBD2. The length of the CDR3 is 15 residues. The junction had 4 bases not matched to a gene; V was cut back by 3 bases and J by 0 bases. Germline V CDR1 and CDR2: LNHDA, SQIVND (reference sequence). For the CDR3, the DNA is TGTGCCAGTAGTATTCGCGCGGGGGGCTCCTACGAGCAGTACTTC. As protein: CASSIRAGGSYEQYF. Filled out from reference TRBV19 and TRBJ2-7, the complete variable domain reads DGGITQSPKYLFRKEGQNVTLSCEQNLNHDAMYWYRQDPGQGLRLIYYSQIVNDFQKGDIAEGYSVSREKKESFPLTVTSAQKNPTAFYLCASSIRAGGSYEQYFGPGTRLTVT.

This clonotype was picked up a small number of times. This chain uses TRBV5-5 with TRBJ2-5; the D call may be TRBD1 or TRBD2 (5 bases each). V lost 6 bases, J lost 4 bases, and 13 bases lay in between. The CDR3 has 13 residues. CDR1 and CDR2 from the germline V gene are SGHKS and YYEKEE (reference sequence). The chain's CDR3 is CASIQGRGETQYF. DNA of the CDR3: TGTGCCAGCATTCAGGGACGGGGAGAGACCCAGTACTTC.

This chain links TRBV12-5 with TRBJ2-7; 10 bases fit TRBD1. The germline CDR1 and CDR2 sequences are LGHNT and FRNRAP. The CDR3 contains 16 residues. The V gene end was trimmed by 1 base and the J gene end by 5 bases; junction bases not matched to a gene: 8. CDR3 sequence (DNA): TGTGCTAGTGGTTTGGATCAGACAGGGGGCTTAAACGAGCAGTACTTC. Translated, it gives CASGLDQTGGLNEQYF.

The J gene is TRBJ2-2, the V gene TRBV6-5; D unresolved. The V gene's germline CDR1 is MNHEY and CDR2 SVGAGI. The CDR3 is 17 residues long. Trimming stripped 6 bases from V and 1 base from J, with 18 bases between. CDR3 in DNA: TGTGCCAGCAGCCCCGCCTTGGACGTAATGAACACCGGGGAGCTGTTTTTT. Protein product: CASSPALDVMNTGELFF.

This clonotype has only a few counts. This chain uses TRBV12-3 or TRBV12-4 with TRBJ2-3; a weak D match, TRBD1 (6 bases). The CDR3 has 13 residues. With 5 bases removed from V and 14 bases from J, the gap between germline ends came to 20 bases. In DNA form, the CDR3 reads TGTGCCAGCAGTCGCGGACAGCGCGTCCCGCCGTATTTT. It is translated as CASSRGQRVPPYF.

This clonotype was counted only a few times. This sequence joins TRBV7-2 and TRBJ2-3; D might be TRBD1 or TRBD2, each matching 6 bases. From germline, CDR1 is SGHTA and CDR2 FQGNSA. Trimming left V 5 bases short and J 0 bases short, with 15 bases between. This CDR3 is built from 16 residues. DNA for the CDR3: TGTGCCAGCAGCCCCGGAGGGGGTCTTAGCACAGATACGCAGTATTTT. It translates to CASSPGGGLSTDTQYF.

This clonotype was counted many times. The gene calls are TRBV28 and TRBJ2-5, with 7 positions matching TRBD2. V shed 2 bases and J 2 bases; nucleotides not matched to a gene: 5. The CDR3 is 15 residues long. Germline assignment: CDR1 MDHEN and CDR2 SYDVKM. This CDR3 is CASSLGGGIQETQYF. CDR3 sequence (DNA): TGTGCCAGCAGTTTAGGCGGGGGTATTCAAGAGACCCAGTACTTC. The full variable domain, completed using reference TRBV28 and TRBJ2-5, is DVKVTQSSRYLVKRTGEKVFLECVQDMDHENMFWYRQDPGLGLRLIYFSYDVKMKEKGDIPEGYSVSREKKERFSLILESASTNQTSMYLCASSLGGGIQETQYFGPGTRLLVL.

This chain's CDR3 is CATRRAGIYNEQFF. Written as DNA, the CDR3 is TGTGCCACGCGGCGAGCGGGGATCTACAATGAGCAGTTCTTC. This chain links TRBV12-3 or TRBV12-4 with TRBJ2-1, with TRBD2 matching 7 bases. V lost 10 bases, J lost 3 bases, and 9 bases stayed unmatched. The CDR3 spans 14 residues.

The chain links TRBV12-3 or TRBV12-4 to TRBJ2-7, with D maybe TRBD2 (6 bases). Between the trimmed V and J ends, which lost 6 bases and 7 bases, there was a span of 19 bases. This CDR3 is built from 14 residues. CDR3: CASSLPGRYREQYF. The CDR3 bases are TGTGCCAGCAGCCTCCCGGGGAGGTACCGGGAGCAGTACTTC.

This clonotype appeared a few times. The chain uses TRBV6-2 or TRBV6-3 and TRBJ2-1, with D perhaps matching TRBD2 (5 bases). This CDR3 is built from 15 residues. Germline V gives CDR1 MNHEY, CDR2 SVGEGT. V was cut by 5 bases and J by 4 bases, with 15 bases left in between. This chain's CDR3 is CASSLGIAPYNEQFF. The CDR3 nucleotides read TGTGCCAGCAGTCTGGGAATAGCGCCTTACAATGAGCAGTTCTTC.

This clonotype has a handful of counts. The chain links TRBV7-3 to TRBJ1-6; no firm D call. Per germline, CDR1 SGHTA and CDR2 FQGTGA. This CDR3 region has 13 residues. V lost 4 bases and J lost 10, with 11 bases in between. Here the CDR3 DNA reads TGTGCCAGCAGCTCCTCCTCGGGCTCACCCCTCCACTTT. It is translated as CASSSSSGSPLHF.

This clonotype has a count of ten or more. The chain recombines TRBV5-1 with TRBJ2-5; TRBD2 matches at 11 bases. The J segment lost 5 bases and the V segment lost 0 bases, leaving 6 bases of the junction unmatched. CDR3 length equals 16 residues. Germline V gene sequence: CDR1 SGHRS, CDR2 YFSETQ. Written as DNA, the CDR3 is TGCGCCAGCAGCTTGGCCGGGGGACTAGCGGTGGAGACCCAGTACTTC. This codes for CASSLAGGLAVETQYF. Based on the CDR3 plus reference TRBV5-1 and TRBJ2-5, the full variable domain is KAGVTQTPRYLIKTRGQQVTLSCSPISGHRSVSWYQQTPGQGLQFLFEYFSETQRNKGNFPGRFSGRQFSNSRSEMNVSTLELGDSALYLCASSLAGGLAVETQYFGPGTRLLVL.

This clonotype was recorded a few times. The chain couples TRBV5-1 to TRBJ2-3; D is ambiguous. Per the germline V gene, CDR1 is SGHRS and CDR2 is YFSETQ. V lost 0 bases and J lost 6, with 11 bases in between. The length of the CDR3 is 14 residues. CDR3 sequence: CASSLAGSLDTQYF. The CDR3 coding sequence is TGCGCCAGCAGCTTGGCGGGTTCACTGGATACGCAGTATTTT.

The rearrangement links TRBV6-5 to TRBJ2-1; possibly TRBD1 for D (5 bases). Germline V gene sequence: CDR1 MNHEY, CDR2 SVGAGI. V was shortened by 6 bases and J by 4 bases, with 16 bases between the two germline ends. This CDR3 region has 15 residues. As DNA, the CDR3 is TGTGCCAGCAGCCCAGGGTCCCCTGAGTACAATGAGCAGTTCTTC. Translated: CASSPGSPEYNEQFF.

Only a few counts were recorded for this clonotype. The chain joins TRBV24-1 to TRBJ2-5; possibly TRBD1 for D (6 bases). Germline CDR1 and CDR2: KGHDR and SFDVKD. The CDR3 spans 15 residues. Trimming took 3 bases from V and 1 from J, leaving 11 bases between them. In DNA, the CDR3 is TGTGCCACCAGTGATACACGGACAGCCCAAGAGACCCAGTACTTC. It codes for CATSDTRTAQETQYF.

This chain links TRBV29-1 with TRBJ2-1; a weak D match, TRBD2 (5 bases). Germline V gives CDR1 SQVTM, CDR2 ANQGSEA. V lost 6 bases and J lost 3, with 15 bases in between. The length of the CDR3 is 14 residues. CDR3 nucleotide sequence: TGCAGCGTAGACGGGGTATCGGTCTACAATGAGCAGTTCTTC. Encoded protein: CSVDGVSVYNEQFF.

At least ten counts were recorded for this clonotype. The chain's CDR3 is CATSDDTRVQETQYF. CDR3 sequence (DNA): TGTGCCACCAGTGATGACACCAGGGTCCAAGAGACCCAGTACTTC. V and J are TRBV24-1 and TRBJ2-5; tentative D call: TRBD1 (5 bases). The ends were cut back, 3 bases at V and 1 base at J, with 11 bases in the middle. Looked up from germline, CDR1 is KGHDR and CDR2 is SFDVKD. The CDR3 length is 15 residues.

This clonotype was seen more than once but under ten times. This chain links TRBV4-1 with TRBJ1-1; D ambiguous. Per the germline V gene, CDR1 is MGHRA and CDR2 is YSYEKL. The CDR3 contains 18 residues. V was clipped by 0 bases and J by 4 bases, with 21 bases between them. In nucleotides, the CDR3 is TGCGCCAGCAGCCAAGAGTCGGTGGCGGCGGGCATGACCACTGAAGCTTTCTTT. Encoded protein: CASSQESVAAGMTTEAFF.

The chain recombines TRBV30 with TRBJ1-2; 9 bases align to TRBD1. Per the germline V gene, CDR1 is GTSNPN and CDR2 is SVGIG (reference sequence). V was clipped by 0 bases and J by 5 bases; unmatched bases: 4. The CDR3 covers 14 residues. CDR3 in amino acids: CAWSVTGGWYGYTF. The CDR3 nucleotides are TGTGCCTGGAGTGTAACAGGGGGCTGGTATGGCTACACCTTC. Based on the CDR3 plus reference TRBV30 and TRBJ1-2, the full variable domain is SQTIHQWPATLVQPVGSPLSLECTVEGTSNPNLYWYRQAAGRGLQLLFYSVGIGQISSEVPQNLSASRPQDRQFILSSKKLLLSDSGFYLCAWSVTGGWYGYTFGSGTRLTVV.